This T cell receptor beta chain came from a study of T cell responses to AZD1222 COVID-19 vaccine. General study findings and limits: Baseline serology detected seropositivity in only six AZD1222 recipients.

From germline, CDR1 is SGHTA and CDR2 FQGNSA. The CDR3 consists of 14 residues. V shed 3 bases, J shed 7 bases, and the junction held 6 bases outside the gene matches. This clone was recorded a few times. Antigen unknown. Clones were sequenced by immunoSEQ multiplex PCR, and TCRdb holds only the in-frame ones, with some missing. The data contain 180,000 or so clones, roughly 94% of them seen just once; the ten biggest clones take up 1.3%. The sequence was collected from an adult who received the AZD1222 COVID-19 vaccine. Material: peripheral blood, obtained 28 days after the second AZD1222 dose. The genes are TRBV7-2 and TRBJ2-5; TRBD1 matches 9 bases. The CDR3 reads CASSLDRGTGTQYF. The CDR3 DNA follows: TGTGCCAGCAGCTTGGACAGGGGAACAGGGACCCAGTACTTC.